Below, 8 T cell receptor beta chains from the same sample are listed, as sequenced in a study of PD-L1 blockade in urothelial cancer. The table came from immunoSEQ multiplex PCR; TCRdb's copy has only in-frame clones and leaves some out. The data contain under 120,000 clones, around 82% of them singletons. Specimen: PBMCs, collected around atezolizumab (anti-PD-L1) treatment. These receptors were taken from a man aged 50 to 60 with urothelial cancer.

This chain links TRBV4-1 with TRBJ2-5; 13 bases line up with TRBD2. Germline CDR1 MGHRA, CDR2 YSYEKL. This CDR3 has 19 amino acids. The trim removed 2 bases at V and 3 bases at J, leaving 12 bases unmatched. The CDR3 DNA reads as TGCGCCAGCAGCCAACCGTTAGGGACTAGCGGGATTTTGGAAGAGACCCAGTACTTC. This gives the protein CASSQPLGTSGILEETQYF.

The gene calls are TRBV5-1 and TRBJ2-5; TRBD2 is a possible D gene (5 bases). The germline V gene has CDR1 SGHRS and CDR2 YFSETQ. The CDR3 runs to 15 residues. The V end lost 0 bases, the J end lost 5 bases, and 14 bases lay between the germline ends. CDR3 sequence (DNA): TGCGCCAGCAGCTTGGCCGAGACTATTGGGGAGACCCAGTACTTC. Translated, it gives CASSLAETIGETQYF.

The chain uses TRBV28 and TRBJ1-4; 8 bases line up with TRBD1. V lost 3 bases and J lost 11; bases outside the gene matches: 11. Per the germline V gene, CDR1 is MDHEN and CDR2 is SYDVKM. This CDR3 is 15 amino acids long. Here the CDR3 reads CASSFRRQGADKLFF. The DNA of the CDR3 is TGTGCCAGCAGTTTCCGGAGGCAGGGGGCCGATAAACTGTTTTTT.

The chain combines TRBV19 with TRBJ2-7; TRBD1 agrees at 7 bases. The germline V gene encodes CDR1 LNHDA and CDR2 SQIVND (reference sequence). V gave up 8 bases and J gave up 3 bases; unmatched junction bases: 7. CDR3 length: 13 amino acids. This chain's CDR3 is CASAGTDYYEQYF. CDR3 nucleotides: TGTGCCAGTGCCGGGACAGATTACTACGAGCAGTACTTC.

This clone was seen once. The V and J genes are TRBV2 and TRBJ2-3, with D hard to call. Germline V gene data show CDR1 as SNHLY and CDR2 as FYNNEI. The CDR3 contains 14 residues. V lost 2 bases and J 0 bases, leaving 6 bases between the germline ends. This chain's CDR3 is CASSELLSTDTQYF. DNA of the CDR3: TGTGCCAGCAGTGAACTGTTGAGCACAGATACGCAGTATTTT.

CDR3 region: CASSQESGGSSYEQYF. The CDR3 nucleotides are TGTGCCAGCAGCCAAGAATCGGGCGGGAGCTCCTACGAGCAGTACTTC. The chain employs TRBV4-2 and TRBJ2-7, with 7 bases lining up with TRBD2. Trimming took 0 bases from V and 0 from J; bases not matched to a gene: 5. The length of the CDR3 is 16 residues. Germline V gene sequence: CDR1 LGHNA, CDR2 YNFKEQ.

The chain couples TRBV9 to TRBJ2-3, with 11 bases identical to TRBD1. Germline CDR1 and CDR2: SGDLS and YYNGEE. V was clipped by 2 bases and J by 5 bases; unmatched bases: 7. The CDR3 contains 16 residues. The CDR3 nucleotides read TGTGCCAGCAGCGTCAGAGGGGACAGGGGGTTAGATACGCAGTATTTT. It specifies CASSVRGDRGLDTQYF.

The chain recombines TRBV6-1 with TRBJ1-6; D uncertain. V shed 2 bases and J shed 5 bases, with 7 bases lying between them. The length of the CDR3 is 14 residues. The germline CDR1 and CDR2 sequences are MNHNS and SASEGT. The chain's CDR3 is CASSEIPDNSPLHF. CDR3 DNA: TGTGCCAGCAGTGAAATCCCAGATAATTCACCCCTCCACTTT.